The present TCR beta chain was sequenced within a study of T cells in localized non-small cell lung cancer (dated by TCRdb to 2020 to 2022). Regarding the research as a whole: The study analyzed T cell repertoires of hundreds of early-stage NSCLC patients, comparing tumors and uninvolved tumor-adjacent lungs. The cohort was made up of around 250 treatment-naive NSCLC patients whose localized lung tumors had been resected. The mean age of the NSCLC patients was about 67 years, with about 130 men and 85 to 110 women. The paper's findings and limits, for the study overall: Of the top 100 tumor clones, a median of 57 were detected in paired uninvolved adjacent lung; around 27 were also among that lung's top 100. Because multi-region tumor sequencing was not performed, intratumor heterogeneity could not be ruled out. Longer overall survival was associated with higher T cell density in blood, whereas shorter survival was associated with higher clonality in adjacent lung. Since the design was exploratory, TCR variables were selected using unadjusted p-values with no false-discovery rate correction. The highest T cell clonality was observed in uninvolved tumor-adjacent lung, where clonality exceeded that of tumor, suggesting that antigenic responses were more focused in uninvolved tumor-adjacent lung.

At diagnosis, tumor, uninvolved tumor-adjacent lung and peripheral blood were collected and then preserved as a mix of FFPE and fresh-frozen material. The CDR3 contains 13 residues, cysteine and phenylalanine counted. CDR3 DNA only is kept here, 39 bases in frame from base 1. CDR1 and CDR2 (MDHEN, SYDVKM) derive from the germline V gene. V is reduced by 4 bases and J by 7 bases, leaving a spacing of 13 bases between them. This clone was found a few times. What this receptor recognizes is not known. One base away there is no much larger clone; base qualities are not given. The immunoSEQ Assay was used to sequence TCR beta CDR3 regions from DNA. For the original study's pipeline: To compute T cell density, TCR beta template counts were normalized to usable DNA, which was estimated by amplifying housekeeping genes. The preseqR package was used to estimate richness by extrapolating to 400,000 templates for PBMC samples and to 120,000 templates for tissue samples. Clonality was calculated as one minus Pielou's evenness. Differential abundance testing on productive amino-acid clonotypes, with a minimum total count of 5 and an alpha of 0.1, was used to identify tissue-enriched TCRs. The Jaccard Index and the Morisita Overlap Index were used to measure repertoire overlap between compartments. GLIPH grouped TCR beta CDR3s together with public tetramer-defined viral CDR3s, and a viral motif had to include at least three viral sequences and also show V-gene enrichment. As stored in TCRdb, this immuneACCESS dataset retains in-frame rearrangements with V and J assigned. A fraction of the clones does not appear; measured against another copy, unresolved V genes explain less than half of the discrepancy, and the remainder lacks a known reason. V, J and clone size are those of that table, while D and trimming were read from the DNA. For this sample there are roughly 3,600 clones; approximately 20% appear just once. Of the sample, 6.5% is held by the ten largest clones.

The sequences come from lung tumor tissue, collected before any cancer treatment. The V and J genes are TRBV28 and TRBJ1-1; the D gene cannot be resolved reliably. The origin of this receptor is a man aged 18 to 50 with stage II lung adenocarcinoma. The CDR3 has the sequence CASSWRGRSEAFF. The nucleotide sequence is TGTGCCAGCAGTTGGCGGGGAAGGAGTGAAGCTTTCTTT.